The clone carrying this TCR beta chain was seen at least ten times. No antigen is known for it. Lactation, pregnancy, other autoimmune disease or uncontrolled infection led to exclusion of patients. The sample originates from a study of T cells in Graves' hyperthyroidism and ophthalmopathy. Study results and caveats: Blood also contained most expanded thyroid clonotypes above 0.001. Ophthalmopathy was identified by the model a median approximately 6.4 months ahead of onset. A 13 V-J signature model discriminated ophthalmopathy versus stable hyperthyroidism.

TCR beta CDR3 sequences were amplified from RNA transcripts. HTBI primers were the set used in a first-round RT-PCR of the TCR CDR3. TCRdb independently ran MiXCR on the multiplex PCR reads; one entry per CDR3 protein. The profile shows roughly 500,000 distinct CDR3 sequences, roughly 45% of them singletons. The CDR3 is 16 amino acids. After removal of 4 bases from V and 0 bases from J, the junction contained 4 bases not matched to a gene. Germline V gene lookup returns CDR1 SGHRS and CDR2 YFSETQ. This TCR came from an adult woman with Graves' disease, either hyperthyroidism or ophthalmopathy (not recorded which). The source material was peripheral blood or thyroid tissue (not recorded which). The chain links TRBV5-1 to TRBJ2-6; 7 nucleotides match TRBD1. The CDR3 nucleotides read TGCGCCAGCAGCCGGGACAGCAGCTCTGGGGCCAACGTCCTGACTTTC. Its protein is CASSRDSSSGANVLTF. Variable domain in full (rest from reference TRBV5-1 and TRBJ2-6): KAGVTQTPRYLIKTRGQQVTLSCSPISGHRSVSWYQQTPGQGLQFLFEYFSETQRNKGNFPGRFSGRQFSNSRSEMNVSTLELGDSALYLCASSRDSSSGANVLTFGAGSRLTVL.